The following is a TCR beta chain sequence with its context. Its matching antigen is unknown. This entry is derived from a study of T cell responses to AZD1222 COVID-19 vaccine. Findings and caveats of the study: Mapped onto spike, vaccine-associated CD4 TCRs spanned it and were dominant at 160-218 and 743-854.

Between the trimmed V and J ends, which lost 8 bases and 4 bases, there was a span of 18 bases. CDR3 length equals 15 residues. Germline V gives CDR1 MNHEY, CDR2 SVGAGI. Sequencing used immunoSEQ multiplex PCR; TCRdb keeps in-frame clones, though not all of them. Altogether about 99,000 clones are present, around nine tenths being singletons, with the ten largest covering 2.5% to 3.5%. The genes are TRBV6-5 and TRBJ2-1; tentatively, D is TRBD1 or TRBD2 (7 bases each). Here the sequenced sample was peripheral blood, taken on day 0 of AZD1222 vaccination. This receptor was obtained from an adult in good health. The CDR3 DNA reads as TGTGCCAGCTGGAAGCGGGACAGCCGATACAATGAGCAGTTCTTC. Its translation is CASWKRDSRYNEQFF.